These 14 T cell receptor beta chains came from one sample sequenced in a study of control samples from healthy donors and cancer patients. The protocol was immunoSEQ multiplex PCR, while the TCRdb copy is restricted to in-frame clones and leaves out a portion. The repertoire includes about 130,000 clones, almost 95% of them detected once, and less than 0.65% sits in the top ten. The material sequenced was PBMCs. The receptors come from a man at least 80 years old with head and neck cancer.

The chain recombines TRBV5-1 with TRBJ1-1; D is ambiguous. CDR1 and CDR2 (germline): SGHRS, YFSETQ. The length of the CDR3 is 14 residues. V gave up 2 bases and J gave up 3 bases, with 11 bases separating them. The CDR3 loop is CASSLIWQDTEAFF. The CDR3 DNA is TGCGCCAGCAGCTTAATTTGGCAGGACACTGAAGCTTTCTTT.

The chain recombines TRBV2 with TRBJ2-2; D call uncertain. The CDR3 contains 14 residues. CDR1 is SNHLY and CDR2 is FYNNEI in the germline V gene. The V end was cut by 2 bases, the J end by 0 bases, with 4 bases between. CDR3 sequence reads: CASSERPNTGELFF. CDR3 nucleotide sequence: TGTGCCAGCAGTGAACGGCCGAACACCGGGGAGCTGTTTTTT.

The CDR3 coding sequence is TGCGCCAGCAGCCAATCAAGCACGACCGGGACTAGCGGGAAGAACACCGGGGAGCTGTTTTTT. Translating it yields CASSQSSTTGTSGKNTGELFF. The chain couples TRBV4-1 to TRBJ2-2, with 13 nucleotides matching TRBD2. The CDR3 has 21 amino acids. The junction had 13 bases not matched to a gene; V was cut back by 2 bases and J by 1 base. Germline V CDR1 and CDR2: MGHRA, YSYEKL.

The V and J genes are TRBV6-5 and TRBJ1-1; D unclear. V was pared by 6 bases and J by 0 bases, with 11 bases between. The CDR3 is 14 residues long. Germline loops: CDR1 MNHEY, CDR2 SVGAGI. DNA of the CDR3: TGTGCCAGCAGACAAGACGGCATGAACACTGAAGCTTTCTTT. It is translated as CASRQDGMNTEAFF.

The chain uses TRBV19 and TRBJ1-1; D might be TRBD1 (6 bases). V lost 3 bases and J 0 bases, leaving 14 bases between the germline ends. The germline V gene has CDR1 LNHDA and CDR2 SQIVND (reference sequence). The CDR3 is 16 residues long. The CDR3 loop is CASSMGHGLMNTEAFF. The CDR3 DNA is TGTGCCAGTAGTATGGGACACGGACTGATGAACACTGAAGCTTTCTTT.

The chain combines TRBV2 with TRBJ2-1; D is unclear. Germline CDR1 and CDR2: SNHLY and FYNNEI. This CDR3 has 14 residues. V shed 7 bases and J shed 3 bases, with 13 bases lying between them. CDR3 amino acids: CASTLRWDYNEQFF. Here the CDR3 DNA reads TGTGCCAGCACTCTCAGGTGGGACTACAATGAGCAGTTCTTC.

The CDR3 nucleotides read TGCAGCGTTGAAGACAGGACCGACCTATCTGGCTACACCTTC. It encodes CSVEDRTDLSGYTF. This chain links TRBV29-1 with TRBJ1-2; D is uncertain. This CDR3 is built from 14 residues. CDR1 and CDR2 (germline): SQVTM, ANQGSEA. With 0 bases removed from V and 7 bases from J, the gap between germline ends came to 15 bases.

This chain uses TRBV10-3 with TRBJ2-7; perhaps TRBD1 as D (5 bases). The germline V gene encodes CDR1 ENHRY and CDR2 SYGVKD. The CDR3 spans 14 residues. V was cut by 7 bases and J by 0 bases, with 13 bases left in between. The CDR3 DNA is TGTGCCATCACCGAGGACACCAACTCCTACGAGCAGTACTTC. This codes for CAITEDTNSYEQYF.

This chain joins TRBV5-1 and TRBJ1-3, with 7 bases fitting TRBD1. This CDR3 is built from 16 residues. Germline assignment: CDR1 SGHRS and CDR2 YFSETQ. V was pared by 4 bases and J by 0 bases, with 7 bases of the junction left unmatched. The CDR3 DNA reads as TGCGCCAGCAGCGTAACGGGACAGTTCTCTGGAAACACCATATATTTT. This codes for CASSVTGQFSGNTIYF.

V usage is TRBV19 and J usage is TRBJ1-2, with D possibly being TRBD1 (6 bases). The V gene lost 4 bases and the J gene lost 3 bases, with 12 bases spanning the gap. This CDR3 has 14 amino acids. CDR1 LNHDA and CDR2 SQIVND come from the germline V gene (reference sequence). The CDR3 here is CASSKTGGDYGYTF. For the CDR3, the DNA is TGTGCCAGTAGTAAGACAGGAGGGGACTATGGCTACACCTTC.

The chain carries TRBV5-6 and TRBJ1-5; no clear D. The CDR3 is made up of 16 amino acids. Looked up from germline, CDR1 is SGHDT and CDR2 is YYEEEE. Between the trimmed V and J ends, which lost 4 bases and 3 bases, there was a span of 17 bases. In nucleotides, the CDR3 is TGTGCCAGCAGCAGTTTTATTCCGAAATCCAATCAGCCCCAGCATTTT. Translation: CASSSFIPKSNQPQHF.

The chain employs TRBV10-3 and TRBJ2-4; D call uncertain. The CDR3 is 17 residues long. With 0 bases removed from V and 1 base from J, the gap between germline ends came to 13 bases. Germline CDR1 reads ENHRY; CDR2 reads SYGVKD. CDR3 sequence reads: CAISESWGGMAKNIQYF. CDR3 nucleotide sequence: TGTGCCATCAGTGAGTCTTGGGGTGGAATGGCCAAAAACATTCAGTACTTC.

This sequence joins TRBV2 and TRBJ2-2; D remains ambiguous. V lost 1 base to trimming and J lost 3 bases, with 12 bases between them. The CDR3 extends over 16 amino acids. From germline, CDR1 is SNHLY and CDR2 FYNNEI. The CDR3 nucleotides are TGTGCCAGCAGTGAAGAGGCGATAGCACACACCGGGGAGCTGTTTTTT. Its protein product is CASSEEAIAHTGELFF.

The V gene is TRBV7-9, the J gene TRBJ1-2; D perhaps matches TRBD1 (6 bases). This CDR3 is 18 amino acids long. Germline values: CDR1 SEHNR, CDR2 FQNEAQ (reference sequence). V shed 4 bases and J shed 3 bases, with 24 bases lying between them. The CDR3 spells CASSYPSAAAYRDYGYTF. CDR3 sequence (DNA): TGTGCCAGCAGCTACCCCTCGGCCGCGGCCTACAGGGACTATGGCTACACCTTC.